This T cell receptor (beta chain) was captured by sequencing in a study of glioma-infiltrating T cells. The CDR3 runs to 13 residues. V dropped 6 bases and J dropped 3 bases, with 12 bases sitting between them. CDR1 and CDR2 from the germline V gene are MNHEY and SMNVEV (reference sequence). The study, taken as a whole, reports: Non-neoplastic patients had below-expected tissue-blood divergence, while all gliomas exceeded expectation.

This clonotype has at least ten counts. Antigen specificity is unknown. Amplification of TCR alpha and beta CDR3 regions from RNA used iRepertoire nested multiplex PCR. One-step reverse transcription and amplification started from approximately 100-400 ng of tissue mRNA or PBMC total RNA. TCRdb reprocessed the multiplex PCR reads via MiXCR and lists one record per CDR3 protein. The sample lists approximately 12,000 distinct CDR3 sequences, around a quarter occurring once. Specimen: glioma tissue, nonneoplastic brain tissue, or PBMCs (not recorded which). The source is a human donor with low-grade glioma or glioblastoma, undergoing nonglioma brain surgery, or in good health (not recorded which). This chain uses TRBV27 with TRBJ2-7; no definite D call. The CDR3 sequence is CASRVSRDYEQYF. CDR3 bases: TGTGCCAGCAGGGTCAGTCGAGACTACGAGCAGTACTTC.